This is a list of T cell receptor beta chains from one sample in a study of ipilimumab plus nivolumab after autologous stem cell transplantation. The table came from immunoSEQ multiplex PCR; TCRdb's copy has only in-frame clones and leaves some out. This table has 84,000 or so clones, 65% to 85% appearing once. The sample was PBMCs, taken in a trial of ipilimumab plus nivolumab as post-transplant consolidation. These receptors originate from a male donor with diffuse large B-cell lymphoma. Each CDR3 is given with its conserved first and last residue. The D gene is left open where the match is weak. Size is omitted from some rows. Given values are once, few, many or a class for expanded clones.

>TRBJ1-5|.|TRBV5-6|.
CASSLGHGGSEGNQPQHF
TGTGCCAGCAGCTTGGGCCACGGGGGGAGCGAGGGCAATCAGCCCCAGCATTTT
>TRBJ1-2|.|TRBV5-4|.
CASSQNSLSYGYTF
TGTGCCAGCAGCCAAAACAGCCTATCCTATGGCTACACCTTC
>TRBJ2-7|.|TRBV4-1|once
CASSQNSAEQYF
TGCGCCAGCAGCCAAAACAGTGCCGAGCAGTACTTC
>TRBJ2-3|.|TRBV28|once
CASSSAGVTDTQYF
TGTGCCAGCAGTTCCGCAGGGGTCACAGATACGCAGTATTTT
>TRBJ1-3|.|TRBV5-4|.
CASSFRGNTIYF
TGTGCCAGCAGCTTCAGGGGAAACACCATATATTTT
>TRBJ1-2|.|TRBV5-1|.
CASSFSEGIDYGYTF
TGCGCCAGCAGTTTCTCAGAGGGAATCGACTATGGCTACACCTTC
>TRBJ2-7|.|TRBV9|.
CASSAGRGAGSYEQYF
TGTGCCAGCAGCGCCGGCCGGGGGGCGGGATCCTACGAGCAGTACTTC
>TRBJ1-5|.|TRBV11-2|.
CASSSIGGRGHQPQHF
TGTGCCAGCAGCAGCATCGGGGGCCGAGGTCATCAGCCCCAGCATTTT
>TRBJ2-7|TRBD2|TRBV5-1|.
CASSLEASGGYSYEQYF
TGCGCCAGCAGCTTGGAAGCTAGCGGGGGGTACTCCTACGAGCAGTACTTC
>TRBJ2-1|TRBD1|TRBV6-4|.
CASSSGTAKGSEQFF
TGTGCCAGCAGCTCCGGGACAGCAAAGGGTAGTGAGCAGTTCTTC
>TRBJ1-6|.|TRBV5-4|.
CASSYRDILNSPLHF
TGTGCCAGCAGCTACCGGGACATTCTTAATTCACCCCTCCACTTT
>TRBJ1-2|TRBD1|TRBV5-4|few
CASSLPSTGTYGYTF
TGTGCCAGCAGCCTTCCCTCGACAGGGACCTATGGCTACACCTTC
>TRBJ1-1|.|TRBV9|few
CASGGTEAFF
TGTGCCAGCGGGGGCACTGAAGCTTTCTTT
>TRBJ2-7|.|TRBV10-2|.
CASSLLSGEQYF
TGCGCCAGCAGCCTACTATCGGGCGAGCAGTACTTC
>TRBJ1-5|.|TRBV21-1|.
CASRESTVFGGPSNQPQHF
TGTGCCAGCAGGGAAAGTACCGTGTTTGGGGGGCCTTCCAATCAGCCCCAGCATTTT
>TRBJ1-2|TRBD1|TRBV14|.
CASSQGGNWDRARGYTF
TGTGCCAGCAGCCAAGGGGGAAATTGGGACAGGGCGCGTGGCTACACCTTC
>TRBJ1-2|TRBD1|TRBV7-9|.
CASSSVRDRGSYTF
TGTGCCAGCAGCTCAGTCCGGGACAGGGGAAGCTACACCTTC
>TRBJ2-2|TRBD2|TRBV5-4|.
CASSFSGTTITGELFF
TGTGCCAGCAGCTTTAGCGGGACTACAATAACCGGGGAGCTGTTTTTT
>TRBJ2-7|.|TRBV5-1|.
CASSLDSTYYEQYF
TGCGCCAGCAGCCTGGACAGTACCTACTACGAGCAGTACTTC
>TRBJ2-2|.|TRBV5-1|few
CASSTQDTGELFF
TGCGCCAGCAGCACACAGGACACCGGGGAGCTGTTTTTT
>TRBJ1-1|.|TRBV7-2|.
CASSRIQDTTEAFF
TGTGCCAGCAGCCGAATCCAGGACACAACTGAAGCTTTCTTT
>TRBJ2-3|TRBD2|TRBV7-2|once
CASSLWDYPTDTQYF
TGTGCCAGCAGCTTATGGGACTACCCCACAGATACGCAGTATTTT
>TRBJ2-5|.|TRBV29-1|.
CSVSGFQETQYF
TGCAGCGTTTCGGGGTTTCAAGAGACCCAGTACTTC
>TRBJ2-3|TRBD2|TRBV6-1|.
CATSGLVADTQYF
TGTGCCACTTCGGGACTAGTGGCAGATACGCAGTATTTT
>TRBJ1-5|TRBD1|TRBV5-1|.
CASSAPPGTGYQPQHF
TGCGCCAGCAGCGCTCCTCCCGGGACAGGGTATCAGCCCCAGCATTTT
>TRBJ2-6|.|TRBV19|few
CASSVQTSGANVLTF
TGTGCCAGTAGCGTCCAGACCTCTGGGGCCAACGTCCTGACTTTC
>TRBJ2-7|TRBD2|TRBV2|.
CASGSGGLSYEQYF
TGTGCCAGCGGTAGCGGGGGCCTCTCCTACGAGCAGTACTTC
>TRBJ1-2|TRBD1|TRBV29-1|.
CSVHRGQGKGYTF
TGCAGCGTTCACCGAGGACAGGGCAAGGGCTACACCTTC